One sample yielded the 10 T cell receptor beta chains listed below, sequenced in a study of shared clonotypes between healthy human individuals. Profiling relied on immunoSEQ multiplex PCR, and the TCRdb table lists in-frame clones only, not all of them. The sample carries millions of clones, around 94% recorded once. The sample was naive CD4+ T cells sorted from blood. Subset in this sample: CD45RA+ positively selected. The receptors originated from a man aged 18 to 29 in good health.

This clone has only one observation. The chain couples TRBV11-2 to TRBJ2-7, with TRBD2 matching 14 bases. With V trimmed by 0 bases and J by 6 bases, 1 base remained unmatched. CDR1 is SGHAT and CDR2 is FQNNGV in the germline V gene. This CDR3 spans 15 amino acids. The CDR3 DNA sequence: TGTGCCAGCAGCTTAGAGGGACTAGCGGGGGCCGAGCAGTACTTC. This translates into CASSLEGLAGAEQYF.

The rearrangement links TRBV10-3 to TRBJ1-1; no definite D call. This CDR3 spans 13 amino acids. CDR1 ENHRY and CDR2 SYGVKD come from the germline V gene. V dropped 7 bases and J dropped 2 bases, with 11 bases sitting between them. The CDR3 sequence is CAIKVAVNTEAFF. The CDR3 bases are TGTGCCATCAAGGTGGCGGTAAACACTGAAGCTTTCTTT.

The chain has TRBV28 and TRBJ1-1; 8 nucleotides match TRBD1. The J segment lost 4 bases and the V segment lost 5 bases, leaving 15 bases of the junction unmatched. Germline V gene lookup returns CDR1 MDHEN and CDR2 SYDVKM. This CDR3 spans 17 amino acids. The CDR3 is CASSLGGGQAIRTEAFF. DNA for the CDR3: TGTGCCAGCAGTCTCGGGGGGGGACAGGCGATACGCACTGAAGCTTTCTTT.

The chain is built from TRBV6-6 and TRBJ2-3; D gene unclear. The V end lost 4 bases, the J end lost 2 bases, and 4 bases lay between the germline ends. CDR1 is MNHNY, CDR2 SVGAGI, per germline (reference sequence). This CDR3 has 12 residues. CDR3 bases: TGTGCCAGCAGTTTACACACAGATACGCAGTATTTT. Translating it yields CASSLHTDTQYF.

This clone appeared a single time. The J gene is TRBJ1-3, the V gene TRBV5-1; no clear D gene. Trimming shortened V by 2 bases and J by 5 bases, and 17 bases separated the two germline ends. Germline V gene sequence: CDR1 SGHRS, CDR2 YFSETQ. The CDR3 consists of 16 residues. The CDR3 nucleotides read TGCGCCAGCAGCTTTGATTCGGCAGTCCCACGAAACACCATATATTTT. Its translation: CASSFDSAVPRNTIYF.

The chain has TRBV5-4 and TRBJ2-7, with 12 positions matching TRBD1. Per germline, CDR1 SGHNT and CDR2 YYREEE (reference sequence). The CDR3 totals 16 residues. Trimming at V came to 3 bases and at J to 5 bases, leaving 9 bases not matched to a gene. The CDR3 is CASSSWDRGLTNEQYF. As DNA, the CDR3 is TGTGCCAGCAGCTCCTGGGACAGGGGGCTTACCAACGAGCAGTACTTC.

The chain employs TRBV7-2 and TRBJ2-1; D perhaps matches TRBD2 (6 bases). The CDR3 runs 17 residues. Trimming took 1 base from V and 0 from J, leaving 13 bases between them. CDR1 SGHTA and CDR2 FQGNSA come from the germline V gene. CDR3 sequence reads: CASSLVGGVGSYNEQFF. The CDR3 coding sequence is TGTGCCAGCAGCTTAGTCGGGGGAGTCGGCTCCTACAATGAGCAGTTCTTC.

The chain employs TRBV5-1 and TRBJ2-3, with 8 bases aligning to TRBD1. Looked up from germline, CDR1 is SGHRS and CDR2 is YFSETQ. The CDR3 covers 15 residues. Trimming removed 4 bases from V and 5 bases from J; junction bases left unmatched: 9. DNA for the CDR3: TGCGCCAGCAGCAACGCACGGACAGGGCAAGATACGCAGTATTTT. Amino acid sequence: CASSNARTGQDTQYF.

The chain has TRBV19 and TRBJ2-1; the match to TRBD1 covers 11 bases. Germline values: CDR1 LNHDA, CDR2 SQIVND (reference sequence). V lost 1 base, J lost 4 bases, and 3 bases stayed unmatched. CDR3 size: 16 residues. The chain's CDR3 is CASSIGRDRGYNEQFF. The CDR3 DNA reads TGTGCCAGTAGTATAGGTAGGGACAGGGGGTACAATGAGCAGTTCTTC.

The rearrangement links TRBV4-1 to TRBJ1-1; no clear D. The germline V gene encodes CDR1 MGHRA and CDR2 YSYEKL. The CDR3 is 15 residues long. V was clipped by 0 bases and J by 3 bases, with 11 bases between them. Written as DNA, the CDR3 is TGCGCCAGCAGCCAAGATTACGTGCGGGACACTGAAGCTTTCTTT. Its protein is CASSQDYVRDTEAFF.